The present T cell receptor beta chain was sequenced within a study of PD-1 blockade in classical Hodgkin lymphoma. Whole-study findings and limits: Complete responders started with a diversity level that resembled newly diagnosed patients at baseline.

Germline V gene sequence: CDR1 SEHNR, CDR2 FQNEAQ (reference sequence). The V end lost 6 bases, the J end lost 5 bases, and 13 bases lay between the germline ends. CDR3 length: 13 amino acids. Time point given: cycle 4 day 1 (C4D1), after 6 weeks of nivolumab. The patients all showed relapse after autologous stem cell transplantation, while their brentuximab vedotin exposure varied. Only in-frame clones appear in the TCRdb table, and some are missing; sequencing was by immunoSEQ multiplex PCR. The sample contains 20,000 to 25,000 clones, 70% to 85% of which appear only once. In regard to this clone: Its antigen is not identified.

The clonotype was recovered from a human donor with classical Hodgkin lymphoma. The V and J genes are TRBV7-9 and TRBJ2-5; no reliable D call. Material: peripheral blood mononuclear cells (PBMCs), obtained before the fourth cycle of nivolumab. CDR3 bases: TGTGCCAGCAGTAAAGCCGGCTCGGAGACCCAGTACTTC. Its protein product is CASSKAGSETQYF.